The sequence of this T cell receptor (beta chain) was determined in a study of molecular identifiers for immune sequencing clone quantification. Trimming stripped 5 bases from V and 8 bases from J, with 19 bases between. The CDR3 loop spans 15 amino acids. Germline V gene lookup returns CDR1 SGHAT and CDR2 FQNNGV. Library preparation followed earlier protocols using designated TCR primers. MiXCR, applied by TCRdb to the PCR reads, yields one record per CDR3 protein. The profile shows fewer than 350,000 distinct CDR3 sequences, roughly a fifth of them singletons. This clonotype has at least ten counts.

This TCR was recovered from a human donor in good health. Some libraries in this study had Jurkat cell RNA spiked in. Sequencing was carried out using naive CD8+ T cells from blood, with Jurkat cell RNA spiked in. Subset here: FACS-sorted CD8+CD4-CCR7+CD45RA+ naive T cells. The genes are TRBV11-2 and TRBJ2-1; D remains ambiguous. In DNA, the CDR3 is TGTGCCAGCAGCGCCCCTTCCGGTCATATGGATGAGCAGTTCTTC. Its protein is CASSAPSGHMDEQFF.